The 26 T cell receptor beta chains reported below all come from one sample, sequenced in a study of T cells in Graves' hyperthyroidism and ophthalmopathy. The CDR3 regions of TCR beta were amplified from RNA transcripts. The HTBI primer set served for first-round RT-PCR of the TCR CDR3. Each CDR3 protein is one row after TCRdb ran MiXCR on the multiplex PCR reads. The repertoire holds 550,000 to 600,000 distinct CDR3 sequences, with 15% to 20% as singletons. Sequencing used blood. The source is a woman between 18 and 30 years old with Graves' hyperthyroidism.

This clonotype was picked up many times. The V and J genes are TRBV2 and TRBJ2-7; 7 positions match TRBD1. Germline lookup yields CDR1 SNHLY and CDR2 FYNNEI. The CDR3 consists of 15 residues. V was pared by 1 base and J by 2 bases, with 5 bases of the junction left unmatched. CDR3 nucleotides: TGTGCCAGCAGTGAAGACAGGGGAAACACCTACGAGCAGTACTTC. Translation: CASSEDRGNTYEQYF. Full variable domain (outside the CDR3, taken from reference TRBV2 and TRBJ2-7): EPEVTQTPSHQVTQMGQEVILRCVPISNHLYFYWYRQILGQKVEFLVSFYNNEISEKSEIFDDQFSVERPDGSNFTLKIRSTKLEDSAMYFCASSEDRGNTYEQYFGPGTRLTVT.

At least ten counts were recorded for this clonotype. The V and J genes are TRBV7-3 and TRBJ2-3; 7 bases match TRBD2. CDR1 and CDR2 from the germline V gene are SGHTA and FQGTGA. Trimming cost V 5 bases and J 2 bases; bases outside gene matches: 4. This CDR3 is 14 amino acids long. CDR3 region: CASSPSGDTDTQYF. In DNA, the CDR3 is TGTGCCAGCAGCCCGAGCGGGGACACAGATACGCAGTATTTT.

This clonotype was seen at least ten times. This chain connects TRBV27 to TRBJ1-2, with no clear D. In germline, CDR1 is MNHEY, CDR2 SMNVEV (reference sequence). V lost 2 bases to trimming and J lost 1 base, with 8 bases between them. The CDR3 loop spans 14 amino acids. For the CDR3, the DNA is TGTGCCAGCAGTTTAGCGGACCGTAACTATGGCTACACCTTC. It encodes CASSLADRNYGYTF.

This clonotype appeared once. A much more abundant neighbour one base away suggests this may be a read error. V and J are TRBV12-3 or TRBV12-4 and TRBJ2-2; perhaps TRBD1 as D (6 bases). CDR3 length equals 17 residues. CDR3 coding DNA: TGTGCCGCGCGTTTCGCGGGCAGGGGATCGAACACCTGGGAGCTGTTTTTT. Amino acids: CAARFAGRGSNTWELFF.

This clonotype was picked up many times. This chain joins TRBV27 and TRBJ2-2; 7 positions match TRBD1. V shed 3 bases and J 4 bases; nucleotides not matched to a gene: 8. The CDR3 is 16 residues long. Germline V gene sequence: CDR1 MNHEY, CDR2 SMNVEV (reference sequence). The CDR3 sequence: CASSLRQGGSTGELFF. In DNA, the CDR3 is TGTGCCAGCAGTTTGCGACAGGGTGGGAGCACCGGGGAGCTGTTTTTT.

The rearrangement joins TRBV28 to TRBJ1-2; no definite D call. Trimming removed 1 base at V and 8 bases at J, with 14 bases between. CDR3 length: 14 amino acids. CDR1 is MDHEN, CDR2 SYDVKM, per germline. CDR3 residues: CASSLFVAPGGYTF. In DNA form, the CDR3 reads TGTGCCAGCAGTTTATTTGTAGCCCCTGGAGGCTACACCTTC.

The chain couples TRBV25-1 to TRBJ1-1; D possibly corresponds to TRBD1 (6 bases). V was clipped by 3 bases and J by 0 bases, with 17 bases between them. Germline CDR1 is MGHDK and CDR2 is SYGVNS. The CDR3 covers 17 residues. CDR3 DNA: TGTGCCAGCAGTGAGTTAGCCGGGGGCGAGGTGAACACTGAAGCTTTCTTT. It encodes CASSELAGGEVNTEAFF.

This clonotype was seen a few times. The gene calls are TRBV3-1 and TRBJ2-7, with TRBD1 matching 7 bases. Trimming took 3 bases from V and 8 from J; bases not matched to a gene: 7. Germline values: CDR1 LGHDT, CDR2 YNNKEL (reference sequence). CDR3 length: 13 residues. CDR3 sequence reads: CASSHRTGVQQYF. The CDR3 DNA follows: TGTGCCAGCAGCCACAGAACAGGGGTTCAGCAGTACTTC.

With respect to this clonotype: This could be a read error, since a much larger clone is one nucleotide away. The chain is built from TRBV24-1 and TRBJ2-7; D tentatively reads TRBD1 or TRBD2 (5 bases each). Germline CDR1 and CDR2: KGHDR and SFDVKD. The CDR3 has 16 residues. CDR3 nucleotide sequence: TGTACCACCAGTGATCCCAGGGACGGTAATTCCTACGAGCAGTACTTC. Its translation: CTTSDPRDGNSYEQYF.

This clonotype was counted at least ten times. This chain links TRBV2 with TRBJ2-3; D gene uncertain. Trimming took 11 bases from V and 5 from J, leaving 14 bases between them. Germline-derived CDR1 and CDR2 are SNHLY and FYNNEI. This CDR3 contains 12 residues. CDR3 sequence reads: CAGSGMGDTQYF. The CDR3 DNA reads TGTGCCGGTAGTGGCATGGGAGATACGCAGTATTTT.

J is TRBJ2-5 and V is TRBV6-1; 14 nucleotides match TRBD2. This CDR3 has 16 amino acids. The junction had 4 bases not matched to a gene; V was cut back by 6 bases and J by 1 base. CDR1 is MNHNS and CDR2 is SASEGT in the germline V gene. The CDR3 reads CASRDGLAGGQETQYF. The CDR3 DNA is TGTGCCAGCAGGGATGGACTAGCGGGGGGCCAAGAGACCCAGTACTTC.

In this sample, this clonotype turned up a few times. The CDR3 here is CASRLAGSYTDTQYF. The CDR3 coding sequence is TGTGCCAGCAGGTTAGCGGGATCCTACACAGATACGCAGTATTTT. This chain connects TRBV27 to TRBJ2-3; TRBD2 matches 8 bases. The CDR3 extends over 15 amino acids. Germline loops: CDR1 MNHEY, CDR2 SMNVEV (reference sequence). With V trimmed by 6 bases and J by 2 bases, 7 bases remained unmatched.

In this sample, this clonotype turned up many times. The chain carries TRBV7-2 and TRBJ2-7, with D tentatively TRBD2 (6 bases). CDR1 and CDR2 (germline): SGHTA, FQGNSA. The CDR3 is 15 residues long. Trimming shortened V by 2 bases and J by 0 bases, and 11 bases separated the two germline ends. The DNA of the CDR3 is TGTGCCAGCAGCTTAATAGTCGGGAGCTCCTACGAGCAGTACTTC. Its translation is CASSLIVGSSYEQYF.

This clonotype has more than one count but fewer than ten. This chain connects TRBV7-9 to TRBJ2-5, with TRBD2 identical over 11 bases. Germline V gene sequence: CDR1 SEHNR, CDR2 FQNEAQ (reference sequence). This CDR3 is built from 16 residues. The trim removed 0 bases at V and 7 bases at J, leaving 7 bases unmatched. This chain's CDR3 is CASSLASGTSGGTQYF. The CDR3 nucleotides are TGTGCCAGCAGCTTAGCGTCGGGCACTAGCGGGGGGACCCAGTACTTC.

V usage is TRBV2 and J usage is TRBJ2-5; 10 nucleotides match TRBD2. V dropped 5 bases and J dropped 5; count of bases not matched to a gene: 8. Germline V gene sequence: CDR1 SNHLY, CDR2 FYNNEI. The CDR3 sequence is 15 residues long. CDR3 nucleotides: TGTGCCAGCAGTCTGGATAGCGGGAGGCGGGAGACCCAGTACTTC. Protein product: CASSLDSGRRETQYF.

This clonotype was observed at least ten times. The CDR3 loop reads CASTLGGVGAQETQYF. DNA of the CDR3: TGTGCCAGCACCCTAGGGGGAGTCGGGGCCCAAGAGACCCAGTACTTC. The chain employs TRBV28 and TRBJ2-5; perhaps TRBD1 as D (6 bases). Between the trimmed V and J ends, which lost 7 bases and 1 base, there was a span of 19 bases. Germline loops: CDR1 MDHEN, CDR2 SYDVKM. The CDR3 is 16 amino acids.

This clonotype was detected ten times or more. The chain joins TRBV12-3 or TRBV12-4 to TRBJ2-3; no clear D gene. Trimming left V 6 bases short and J 4 bases short, with 11 bases between. The CDR3 is 13 amino acids. The CDR3 DNA reads as TGTGCCAGCAGAGGACGAAATCCAGATACGCAGTATTTT. Its protein product is CASRGRNPDTQYF.

V is TRBV12-3 or TRBV12-4 and J is TRBJ2-3; 12 bases match TRBD2. This CDR3 has 18 amino acids. With 4 bases clipped from V and 3 bases from J, the junction kept 11 bases outside the gene matches. This chain's CDR3 is CASSSELRLAGVTDTQYF. Written as DNA, the CDR3 is TGTGCCAGCAGTTCCGAACTGAGACTAGCGGGAGTTACAGATACGCAGTATTTT.

This clonotype was observed many times. J is TRBJ2-7 and V is TRBV7-9; D not certain. CDR3 length: 15 residues. V gave up 2 bases and J gave up 0 bases, with 11 bases separating them. Germline CDR1 reads SEHNR; CDR2 reads FQNEAQ (reference sequence). Here the CDR3 DNA reads TGTGCCAGCAGCTTAAGTGGTACTCACTCCTACGAGCAGTACTTC. This sequence encodes CASSLSGTHSYEQYF. The full variable domain, rest sourced from reference TRBV7-9 and TRBJ2-7, is DTGVSQNPRHKITKRGQNVTFRCDPISEHNRLYWYRQTLGQGPEFLTYFQNEAQLEKSRLLSDRFSAERPKGSFSTLEIQRTEQGDSAMYLCASSLSGTHSYEQYFGPGTRLTVT.

This clonotype was seen at least ten times. This chain uses TRBV30 with TRBJ1-1; D not certain. Germline CDR1 and CDR2: GTSNPN and SVGIG (reference sequence). Between the trimmed V and J ends, which lost 3 bases and 6 bases, there was a span of 11 bases. CDR3 length equals 12 residues. The CDR3 region has the DNA TGTGCCTGGAGCACTGAGAGCCCTGAAGCTTTCTTT. Its protein product is CAWSTESPEAFF.

The chain has TRBV5-1 and TRBJ1-6; D is uncertain. Germline loops: CDR1 SGHRS, CDR2 YFSETQ. The CDR3 extends over 19 amino acids. Trimming cost V 0 bases and J 0 bases, with 16 bases left between them. Written as DNA, the CDR3 is TGCGCCAGCAGCTTGGACTCCCGGCAGGCGAGCTCCTATAATTCACCCCTCCACTTT. It is translated as CASSLDSRQASSYNSPLHF.

This clonotype was seen at least ten times. The chain carries TRBV2 and TRBJ2-7; TRBD1 matches 9 bases. CDR1 and CDR2 (germline): SNHLY, FYNNEI. The CDR3 covers 16 residues. The ends lost 0 bases at V and 7 bases at J; junction bases unmatched: 10. The CDR3 coding sequence is TGTGCCAGCAGTGAAGCCCTGGGGACAGGGACGGAGGAGCAGTACTTC. Translation: CASSEALGTGTEEQYF.

The rearrangement uses TRBV19 and TRBJ1-2; D perhaps matches TRBD1 (6 bases). Germline assignment: CDR1 LNHDA and CDR2 SQIVND (reference sequence). The V and J ends lost 4 bases and 1 base respectively, with 10 bases between them. This CDR3 is 14 amino acids long. The CDR3 loop is CASSNRVGNYGYTF. The CDR3 nucleotides are TGTGCCAGTAGTAACAGGGTTGGTAACTATGGCTACACCTTC.

The chain joins TRBV20-1 to TRBJ2-1; TRBD2 agrees at 10 bases. The trim removed 6 bases at V and 8 bases at J, leaving 10 bases unmatched. The V gene's germline CDR1 is DFQATT and CDR2 SNEGSKA (reference sequence). The CDR3 extends over 14 amino acids. In DNA, the CDR3 is TGCAGTGCCCACCAGCGGGGGGGCCACGATGAGCAGTTCTTC. Protein: CSAHQRGGHDEQFF.

The J gene is TRBJ2-1, the V gene TRBV7-6, with TRBD2 matching 10 bases. CDR3 length: 18 amino acids. CDR1 SGHVS and CDR2 FNYEAQ come from the germline V gene. V lost 0 bases and J lost 6; bases outside the gene matches: 11. The CDR3 DNA follows: TGTGCCAGCAGCTTAGCCGCCCTCCTAGCGGGAGCACCCAATGAGCAGTTCTTC. Translated, it gives CASSLAALLAGAPNEQFF. Full variable domain (remainder filled in from reference TRBV7-6 and TRBJ2-1): GAGVSQSPRYKVTKRGQDVALRCDPISGHVSLYWYRQALGQGPEFLTYFNYEAQQDKSGLPNDRFSAERPEGSISTLTIQRTEQRDSAMYRCASSLAALLAGAPNEQFFGPGTRLTVL.

There are a few counts of this clonotype. The genes are TRBV6-2 or TRBV6-3 and TRBJ2-1, with D perhaps TRBD1 (5 bases). Germline assignment: CDR1 MNHEY and CDR2 SVGEGT. CDR3 length equals 12 residues. V lost 5 bases and J lost 8, with 10 bases in between. This CDR3 reads CASSTPRDEQFF. The CDR3 coding sequence is TGTGCCAGCAGTACCCCCAGGGATGAGCAGTTCTTC.